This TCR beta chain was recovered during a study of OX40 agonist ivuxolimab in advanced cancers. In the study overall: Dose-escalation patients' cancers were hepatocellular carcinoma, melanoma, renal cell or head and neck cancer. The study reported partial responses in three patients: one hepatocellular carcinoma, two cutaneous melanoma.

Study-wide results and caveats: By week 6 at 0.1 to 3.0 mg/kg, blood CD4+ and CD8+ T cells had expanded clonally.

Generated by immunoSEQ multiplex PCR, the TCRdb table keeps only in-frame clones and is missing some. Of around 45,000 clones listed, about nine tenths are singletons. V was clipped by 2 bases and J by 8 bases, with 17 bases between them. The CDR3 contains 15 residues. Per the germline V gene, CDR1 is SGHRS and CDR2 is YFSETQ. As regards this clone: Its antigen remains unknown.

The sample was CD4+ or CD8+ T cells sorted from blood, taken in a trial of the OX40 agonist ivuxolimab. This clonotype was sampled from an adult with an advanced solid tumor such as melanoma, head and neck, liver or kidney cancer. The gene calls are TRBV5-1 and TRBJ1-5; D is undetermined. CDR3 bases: TGCGCCAGCAGCTTTGGTAGGAAGGGCGAAGAGCCCCAGCATTTT. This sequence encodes CASSFGRKGEEPQHF.